Below are 2 T cell receptor beta chains sequenced from a single sample in a study of shared clonotypes between healthy human individuals. The repertoire was sequenced with immunoSEQ multiplex PCR; TCRdb's copy has only in-frame clones and lacks some. The table lists 2 million to 3 million clones, 85% to 95% of them singletons. The sequencing input was naive CD4+ T cells sorted from blood. Described subset: CD45RA+ positively selected. The receptor set was obtained from a man aged 18 to 29 in good health.

The chain is built from TRBV4-1 and TRBJ1-5; D possibly corresponds to TRBD1 (6 bases). CDR1 and CDR2 from the germline V gene are MGHRA and YSYEKL. The CDR3 is made up of 15 amino acids. With 0 bases removed from V and 7 bases from J, the gap between germline ends came to 13 bases. In DNA, the CDR3 is TGCGCCAGCAGCCAAGAGCGGGGGCCTGGGCAGCCCCAGCATTTT. It codes for CASSQERGPGQPQHF.

This clone was observed a handful of times. Within the sample, other DNA sequences also encode this same CDR3. V is TRBV9 and J is TRBJ1-3, with no clear D. This CDR3 region has 13 residues. V lost 0 bases and J lost 4, with 5 bases in between. Germline assignment: CDR1 SGDLS and CDR2 YYNGEE. This CDR3 is CASSVDEGNTIYF. For the CDR3, the DNA is TGTGCCAGCAGCGTAGACGAGGGAAACACCATATATTTT.